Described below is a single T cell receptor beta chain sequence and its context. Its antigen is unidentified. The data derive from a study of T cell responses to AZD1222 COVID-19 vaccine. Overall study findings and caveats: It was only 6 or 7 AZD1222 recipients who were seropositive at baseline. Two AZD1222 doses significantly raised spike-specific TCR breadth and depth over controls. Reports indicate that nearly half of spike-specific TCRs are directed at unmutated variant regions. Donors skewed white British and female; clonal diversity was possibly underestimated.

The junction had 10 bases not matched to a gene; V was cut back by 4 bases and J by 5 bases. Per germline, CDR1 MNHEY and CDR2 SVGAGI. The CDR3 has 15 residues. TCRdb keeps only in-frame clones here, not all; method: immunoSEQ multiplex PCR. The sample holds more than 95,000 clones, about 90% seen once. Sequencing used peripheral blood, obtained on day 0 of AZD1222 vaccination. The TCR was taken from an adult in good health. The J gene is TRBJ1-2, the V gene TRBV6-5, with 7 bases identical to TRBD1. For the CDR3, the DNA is TGTGCCAGCAGTTCCTCCACGACAGGGAGTTATGGCTACACCTTC. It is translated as CASSSSTTGSYGYTF.